The 32 T cell receptor beta chains below all came from one sample that was sequenced in a study of OX40 agonist ivuxolimab in advanced cancers. TCRdb's copy holds only in-frame clones and misses some; the assay was immunoSEQ multiplex PCR. The sample records some 50,000 clones, about 81% being singletons. The input for sequencing was CD4+ or CD8+ T cells sorted from blood, taken in a trial of the OX40 agonist ivuxolimab. Receptor source: an adult with an advanced solid tumor such as melanoma, head and neck, liver or kidney cancer.

The rearrangement links TRBV9 to TRBJ1-4; D uncertain. V dropped 2 bases and J dropped 4 bases, with 12 bases sitting between them. This CDR3 spans 15 amino acids. CDR1 is SGDLS and CDR2 is YYNGEE in the germline V gene. This CDR3 is CASSVGGSSNEKLFF. As DNA, the CDR3 is TGTGCCAGCAGCGTGGGAGGAAGTAGTAATGAAAAACTGTTTTTT.

The chain recombines TRBV5-4 with TRBJ2-3; 10 bases line up with TRBD1. The germline gives CDR1 SGHNT, CDR2 YYREEE (reference sequence). The V and J ends lost 0 bases and 6 bases, in that order; junction bases with no gene match: 4. The CDR3 contains 15 residues. CDR3 sequence reads: CASSLAGQGWDTQYF. In DNA, the CDR3 is TGTGCCAGCAGCTTGGCGGGACAGGGGTGGGATACGCAGTATTTT.

This clone was recorded only once. The V gene is TRBV21-1, the J gene TRBJ2-5; the DNA was not compared with TRBD2, the D call given in the table. TRBV21-1 is a pseudogene locus. This CDR3 region has 13 residues. The CDR3 loop is CASSKTSLETQYF. CDR3 DNA: TGTGCCAGCAGCAAGACTAGCTTGGAGACCCAGTACTTC.

The chain recombines TRBV25-1 with TRBJ1-2, with D perhaps TRBD1 (5 bases). The germline V gene has CDR1 MGHDK and CDR2 SYGVNS. The CDR3 totals 14 residues. Trimming took 7 bases from V and 1 from J, leaving 13 bases between them. CDR3 region: CASTTGDLNYGYTF. CDR3 in DNA: TGTGCCAGCACAACAGGAGATCTTAACTATGGCTACACCTTC.

V usage is TRBV29-1 and J usage is TRBJ1-6; D is uncertain. The V end lost 7 bases, the J end lost 0 bases, and 7 bases lay between the germline ends. This CDR3 has 13 amino acids. The germline V gene has CDR1 SQVTM and CDR2 ANQGSEA. This chain's CDR3 is CSASHSYNSPLHF. CDR3 coding DNA: TGCAGCGCCAGTCACTCCTATAATTCACCCCTCCACTTT.

This sequence joins TRBV11-3 and TRBJ1-1, with 7 positions matching TRBD1. V dropped 4 bases and J dropped 0; count of bases not matched to a gene: 2. This CDR3 contains 14 residues. CDR1 is SGHNT and CDR2 is YENEEA in the germline V gene. CDR3 in DNA: TGTGCCAGCAGCTCAGGGGGGATGAACACTGAAGCTTTCTTT. Amino acid sequence: CASSSGGMNTEAFF.

This clone was counted between two and nine times. This chain connects TRBV7-8 to TRBJ2-7, with D perhaps assigned TRBD1 or TRBD2 (5 bases each). Germline lookup yields CDR1 SGHVS and CDR2 FQNEAQ. V dropped 1 base and J dropped 3 bases, with 13 bases sitting between them. The CDR3 is made up of 15 amino acids. DNA for the CDR3: TGTGCCAGCAGCTTAGGGAGGCGGCAGGGCTACGAGCAGTACTTC. Its protein is CASSLGRRQGYEQYF.

This sequence joins TRBV6-5 and TRBJ1-3; no definite D call. The CDR3 spans 14 residues. V lost 5 bases, J lost 0 bases, and 8 bases lay in between. CDR1 and CDR2 (germline): MNHEY, SVGAGI. The CDR3 sequence: CASSLDLSGNTIYF. The CDR3 DNA reads TGTGCCAGCAGTCTTGATCTCTCTGGAAACACCATATATTTT.

The chain carries TRBV29-1 and TRBJ2-7; D possibly matches TRBD1 or TRBD2 (6 bases each). CDR1 and CDR2 (germline): SQVTM, ANQGSEA. V was pared by 4 bases and J by 3 bases, with 13 bases between. The CDR3 consists of 13 residues. The CDR3 bases are TGCAGCGTTGTAAAGGGGGGCTACTACGAGCAGTACTTC. Translated, it gives CSVVKGGYYEQYF.

The CDR3 DNA reads TGTGCCAGCAGCTTAACGCGTGGCAATCAGCCCCAGCATTTT. It codes for CASSLTRGNQPQHF. The rearrangement links TRBV7-2 to TRBJ1-5, with D unclear. In germline, CDR1 is SGHTA, CDR2 FQGNSA. The CDR3 totals 14 residues. Trimming cost V 2 bases and J 2 bases, with 7 bases left between them.

The genes are TRBV7-6 and TRBJ1-4, with TRBD1 identical over 9 bases. V shed 5 bases, J shed 1 base, and the junction held 5 bases outside the gene matches. CDR1 is SGHVS, CDR2 FNYEAQ, per germline. The CDR3 sequence is 16 residues long. CDR3 protein: CASSAGQGITNEKLFF. CDR3 in DNA: TGTGCCAGCAGCGCCGGACAGGGGATAACTAATGAAAAACTGTTTTTT.

The J gene is TRBJ1-6, the V gene TRBV15, with TRBD1 as a possible D gene (6 bases). CDR3 size: 15 residues. CDR1 is LNHNV and CDR2 is YYDKDF in the germline V gene (reference sequence). Trimming took 3 bases from V and 5 from J, leaving 11 bases between them. This CDR3 is CATSSRQADNSPLHF. CDR3 DNA sequence: TGTGCCACCAGCAGCCGACAGGCGGATAATTCACCCCTCCACTTT.

This clone was found a few times. The chain employs TRBV5-6 and TRBJ1-1; the D is unclear. CDR3 size: 16 residues. The V gene's germline CDR1 is SGHDT and CDR2 YYEEEE. The V end was cut by 1 base, the J end by 0 bases, with 13 bases between. The CDR3 sequence is CASSLLSPGMNTEAFF. As DNA, the CDR3 is TGTGCCAGCAGCTTGTTATCCCCGGGCATGAACACTGAAGCTTTCTTT. The entire variable domain, with the rest obtained from reference TRBV5-6 and TRBJ1-1, is as follows: DAGVTQSPTHLIKTRGQQVTLRCSPKSGHDTVSWYQQALGQGPQFIFQYYEEEERQRGNFPDRFSGHQFPNYSSELNVNALLLGDSALYLCASSLLSPGMNTEAFFGQGTRLTVV.

The chain employs TRBV7-9 and TRBJ2-3; the match to TRBD2 covers 12 bases. The V segment lost 7 bases and the J segment 3 bases; nucleotides outside the gene matches: 8. The CDR3 contains 16 residues. CDR1 SEHNR and CDR2 FQNEAQ come from the germline V gene (reference sequence). CDR3 amino acids: CASNRASGGATDTQYF. The CDR3 region has the DNA TGTGCCAGCAATCGGGCTAGCGGGGGGGCAACAGATACGCAGTATTTT.

CDR3 protein: CASSAFTGVFYGYTF. Written as DNA, the CDR3 is TGTGCCAGCAGTGCCTTCACAGGGGTCTTCTATGGCTACACCTTC. The V call is TRBV6-6, the J call TRBJ1-2; 7 bases are a match to TRBD1. Germline CDR1 and CDR2: MNHNY and SVGAGI (reference sequence). V shed 5 bases and J 4 bases; nucleotides not matched to a gene: 10. This CDR3 region has 15 residues.

This chain uses TRBV9 with TRBJ2-1; 13 bases line up with TRBD2. Germline trimming cut 3 bases from V and 9 bases from J; bases unmatched to any gene: 6. The CDR3 length is 15 residues. Germline assignment: CDR1 SGDLS and CDR2 YYNGEE. The CDR3 sequence is CASSATSGGAGEQFF. Written as DNA, the CDR3 is TGTGCCAGCAGCGCAACTAGCGGGGGGGCTGGTGAGCAGTTCTTC.

The chain is built from TRBV7-9 and TRBJ2-3, with TRBD2 matching 10 bases. The CDR3 consists of 18 residues. Looked up from germline, CDR1 is SEHNR and CDR2 is FQNEAQ (reference sequence). Trimming cost V 6 bases and J 8 bases; bases outside gene matches: 20. The CDR3 bases are TGTGCCAGCAGTAGAAGCCAGGGACTAGCGCCCCCTCATGGTACGCAGTATTTT. This codes for CASSRSQGLAPPHGTQYF.

The CDR3 sequence is CASSRRGEQETQYF. CDR3 nucleotides: TGTGCCAGTAGTCGCAGAGGTGAGCAAGAGACCCAGTACTTC. The chain combines TRBV19 with TRBJ2-5; D not certain. Trimming shortened V by 5 bases and J by 2 bases, and 12 bases separated the two germline ends. This CDR3 spans 14 amino acids. Germline V gives CDR1 LNHDA, CDR2 SQIVND (reference sequence). Full variable domain (missing parts from reference TRBV19 and TRBJ2-5): DGGITQSPKYLFRKEGQNVTLSCEQNLNHDAMYWYRQDPGQGLRLIYYSQIVNDFQKGDIAEGYSVSREKKESFPLTVTSAQKNPTAFYLCASSRRGEQETQYFGPGTRLLVL.

The rearrangement uses TRBV5-5 and TRBJ2-5; the D call may be TRBD1 or TRBD2 (5 bases each). CDR3 length: 14 residues. Germline lookup yields CDR1 SGHKS and CDR2 YYEKEE (reference sequence). V was trimmed by 4 bases and J by 5 bases, leaving 15 bases between them. CDR3 sequence reads: CASSGRWGTETQYF. In DNA, the CDR3 is TGTGCCAGCAGCGGACGATGGGGGACGGAGACCCAGTACTTC.

This clone appeared a few times. The CDR3 spells CASNRGRETEAFF. The CDR3 region has the DNA TGTGCCAGTAACAGGGGGCGCGAAACTGAAGCTTTCTTT. The V gene is TRBV7-9, the J gene TRBJ1-1; the match to TRBD1 covers 9 bases. The CDR3 is made up of 13 amino acids. The ends lost 9 bases at V and 5 bases at J; junction bases unmatched: 7. Per germline, CDR1 SEHNR and CDR2 FQNEAQ (reference sequence).

V and J are TRBV14 and TRBJ2-3; no reliable D call. CDR3 length: 14 residues. Trimming took off 2 bases at V and 3 bases at J, with 9 bases between the two ends. From germline, CDR1 is SGHDN and CDR2 FVKESK. CDR3: CASSQRRWTDTQYF. The CDR3 region has the DNA TGTGCCAGCAGCCAACGCCGATGGACAGATACGCAGTATTTT.

The V call is TRBV5-1, the J call TRBJ2-3; D gene uncertain. V dropped 3 bases and J dropped 3 bases, with 14 bases sitting between them. CDR1 and CDR2 from the germline V gene are SGHRS and YFSETQ. The CDR3 has 15 amino acids. As DNA, the CDR3 is TGCGCCAGCAGCTCGGACGGGTACTCTACAGATACGCAGTATTTT. This sequence encodes CASSSDGYSTDTQYF.

The V call is TRBV19, the J call TRBJ2-7; D may correspond to TRBD1 or TRBD2 (5 bases each). This CDR3 contains 14 residues. V was cut by 5 bases and J by 3 bases, with 14 bases left in between. Germline V gene lookup returns CDR1 LNHDA and CDR2 SQIVND (reference sequence). CDR3 amino acids: CASSQPGRSYEQYF. The CDR3 nucleotides are TGTGCCAGTAGTCAACCGGGACGGAGCTACGAGCAGTACTTC.

This chain uses TRBV10-3 with TRBJ2-7, with D possibly matching TRBD2 (6 bases). Trimming cost V 0 bases and J 3 bases, with 12 bases left between them. The CDR3 contains 15 residues. Germline assignment: CDR1 ENHRY and CDR2 SYGVKD. Here the CDR3 reads CAISESDGTYYEQYF. CDR3 nucleotide sequence: TGTGCCATCAGTGAGTCCGACGGGACTTACTACGAGCAGTACTTC.

The V gene is TRBV6-5, the J gene TRBJ2-3; unclear D gene. With 6 bases removed from V and 4 bases from J, the gap between germline ends came to 17 bases. This CDR3 is built from 15 residues. Germline V gene lookup returns CDR1 MNHEY and CDR2 SVGAGI. The CDR3 DNA reads as TGTGCCAGCAGCCAGCTCATAGCAAGGGCAGATACGCAGTATTTT. Amino acids: CASSQLIARADTQYF.

The chain is built from TRBV6-6 and TRBJ1-6; a possible D gene is TRBD1 (5 bases). Between the trimmed V and J ends, which lost 8 bases and 7 bases, there was a span of 15 bases. Germline V gene sequence: CDR1 MNHNY, CDR2 SVGAGI (reference sequence). This CDR3 contains 14 residues. In nucleotides, the CDR3 is TGTGCCAGCGGCCGAGGGGCTGGAAATTCACCCCTCCACTTT. This translates into CASGRGAGNSPLHF.

This clone came up once. The chain joins TRBV28 to TRBJ2-3; the match to TRBD2 covers 8 bases. Germline V gene lookup returns CDR1 MDHEN and CDR2 SYDVKM. The CDR3 covers 15 residues. With 3 bases clipped from V and 2 bases from J, the junction kept 4 bases outside the gene matches. The CDR3 DNA reads TGTGCCAGCAGTTTGTCGGGGGGGTACACAGATACGCAGTATTTT. This encodes CASSLSGGYTDTQYF.

The J gene is TRBJ1-2, the V gene TRBV6-1; D uncertain. CDR1 is MNHNS and CDR2 is SASEGT in the germline V gene. The CDR3 runs to 13 residues. Trimming removed 4 bases at V and 7 bases at J, with 13 bases between. This CDR3 reads CASSGPTAGGYTF. In DNA, the CDR3 is TGTGCCAGCAGTGGGCCGACCGCGGGTGGCTACACCTTC.

There are a few counts of this clone. The DNA of the CDR3 is TGTGCCAGCACCCCGGAGGGACAGGGGGCCTCAGATACGCAGTATTTT. This translates into CASTPEGQGASDTQYF. This chain uses TRBV5-6 with TRBJ2-3; 12 positions agree with TRBD1. Trimming at V came to 6 bases and at J to 4 bases, leaving 9 bases not matched to a gene. The CDR3 is 16 amino acids. CDR1 SGHDT and CDR2 YYEEEE come from the germline V gene.

This clone was observed a single time. The CDR3 loop is CASSSPGTGVIGEQYF. As DNA, the CDR3 is TGTGCCAGCAGTTCCCCCGGGACAGGGGTAATTGGCGAGCAGTACTTC. This sequence joins TRBV28 and TRBJ2-7; TRBD1 matches 10 bases. Losses at the gene ends were 4 bases for V and 6 bases for J; bases not matched to a gene: 12. Looked up from germline, CDR1 is MDHEN and CDR2 is SYDVKM. This CDR3 is built from 16 residues.

The chain carries TRBV7-6 and TRBJ2-7; D might be TRBD2 (5 bases). This CDR3 comprises 13 residues. Trimming removed 5 bases at V and 3 bases at J, with 11 bases between. Germline-derived CDR1 and CDR2 are SGHVS and FNYEAQ. CDR3 DNA: TGTGCCAGCAGCCAAACTCGGGGCTACGAGCAGTACTTC. This codes for CASSQTRGYEQYF.

CDR3 in DNA: TGTGCCAGCAGCACGACTGCCACTAGCACAGATACGCAGTATTTT. It specifies CASSTTATSTDTQYF. This rearrangement joins TRBV5-4 to TRBJ2-3; D not certain. Between the trimmed V and J ends, which lost 4 bases and 0 bases, there was a span of 12 bases. CDR1 and CDR2 from the germline V gene are SGHNT and YYREEE (reference sequence). The CDR3 spans 15 residues.